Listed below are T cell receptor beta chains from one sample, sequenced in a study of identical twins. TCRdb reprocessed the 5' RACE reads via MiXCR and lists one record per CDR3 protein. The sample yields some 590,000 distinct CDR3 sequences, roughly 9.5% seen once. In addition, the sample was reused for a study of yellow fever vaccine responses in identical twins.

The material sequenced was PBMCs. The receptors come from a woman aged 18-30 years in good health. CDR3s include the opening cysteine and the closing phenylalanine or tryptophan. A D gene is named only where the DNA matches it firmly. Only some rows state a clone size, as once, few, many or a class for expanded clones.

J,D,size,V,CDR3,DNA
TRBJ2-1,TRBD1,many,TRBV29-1,CSVAGQGAYNEQFF,TGCAGCGTTGCGGGACAGGGGGCCTACAATGAGCAGTTCTTC
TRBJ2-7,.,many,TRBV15,CATSKQGYEQYF,TGTGCCACCAGTAAACAGGGTTACGAGCAGTACTTC
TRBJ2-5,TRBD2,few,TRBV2,CASNLLAGLQETQYF,TGTGCCAGCAACTTATTAGCGGGGCTCCAAGAGACCCAGTACTTC
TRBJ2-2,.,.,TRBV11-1,CASSLGPNLSPGLNTGELFF,TGTGCCAGCAGCTTAGGCCCGAACTTAAGCCCAGGGCTGAACACCGGGGAGCTGTTTTTT
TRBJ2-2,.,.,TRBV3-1,CASSQRKGWVKSSNTGELFF,TGTGCCAGCAGCCAAAGAAAGGGCTGGGTAAAGTCCTCAAACACCGGGGAGCTGTTTTTT
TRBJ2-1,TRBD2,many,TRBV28,CASKFVEVAGANEQFF,TGTGCCAGCAAATTCGTTGAGGTAGCGGGAGCGAATGAGCAGTTCTTC
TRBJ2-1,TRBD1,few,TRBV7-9,CASSPPFRDRGNNEQFF,TGTGCCAGCAGCCCCCCCTTCCGGGACAGGGGAAACAATGAGCAGTTCTTC
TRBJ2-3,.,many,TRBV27,CASSFRTPGRPWSTDTQYF,TGTGCCAGCAGTTTCCGTACACCGGGACGGCCCTGGAGCACAGATACGCAGTATTTT
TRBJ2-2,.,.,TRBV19,CASTPQKANTGELFF,TGTGCCAGTACCCCACAGAAAGCCAACACCGGGGAGCTGTTTTTT
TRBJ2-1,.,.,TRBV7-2,CASSLFGYEQFF,TGTGCCAGCAGCCTGTTTGGCTATGAGCAGTTCTTC
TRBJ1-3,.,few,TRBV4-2,CASSQAKGGSYSGNTIYF,TGTGCCAGCAGCCAAGCCAAAGGTGGCAGCTACTCTGGAAACACCATATATTTT
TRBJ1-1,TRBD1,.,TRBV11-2,CASSLVNRDRDLNTEAFF,TGTGCCAGCAGCTTAGTAAACCGGGACAGGGACCTGAACACTGAAGCTTTCTTT
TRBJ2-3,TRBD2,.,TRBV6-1,CASSRGGFTSTDTQYF,TGTGCCAGCAGTCGCGGGGGGTTCACTAGCACAGATACGCAGTATTTT
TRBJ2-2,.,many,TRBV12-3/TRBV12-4,CASSNTGELFF,TGTGCCAGCAGCAACACCGGGGAGCTGTTTTTT
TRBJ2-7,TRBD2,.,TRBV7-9,CASSSPVAGFCEQYF,TGTGCCAGCAGCTCCCCAGTAGCGGGTTTCTGCGAGCAGTACTTC
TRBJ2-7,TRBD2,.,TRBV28,CASSLKLGSSGSWYEQYF,TGTGCCAGCAGTTTAAAATTGGGTTCTAGCGGGAGTTGGTACGAGCAGTACTTC
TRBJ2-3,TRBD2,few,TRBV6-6,CASLGGGTDTQYF,TGTGCCAGTTTGGGGGGGGGCACAGATACGCAGTATTTT
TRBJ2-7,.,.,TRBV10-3,CAISDLAGRTAKGYEQYF,TGTGCCATCAGTGATCTGGCGGGTCGTACCGCGAAGGGTTACGAGCAGTACTTC
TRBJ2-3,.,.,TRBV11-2,CASSLAWGPTDTQYF,TGTGCCAGCAGCCTTGCGTGGGGGCCCACAGATACGCAGTATTTT
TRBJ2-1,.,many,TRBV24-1,CATSGSGGNYNEQFF,TGTGCCACCAGTGGAAGTGGCGGAAACTACAATGAGCAGTTCTTC
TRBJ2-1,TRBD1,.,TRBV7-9,CATTSPPGGRNEQFF,TGTGCCACCACATCTCCTCCAGGGGGACGAAATGAGCAGTTCTTC
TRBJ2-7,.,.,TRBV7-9,CASSPLDTYEQYF,TGTGCCAGCAGCCCCCTGGACACCTACGAGCAGTACTTC
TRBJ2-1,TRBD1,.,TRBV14,CASSFRDRSAYNEQFF,TGTGCCAGCAGCTTCCGGGACAGAAGTGCCTACAATGAGCAGTTCTTC
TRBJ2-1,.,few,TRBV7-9,CASSRDGNNEQFF,TGTGCCAGCAGCCGGGACGGAAACAATGAGCAGTTCTTC
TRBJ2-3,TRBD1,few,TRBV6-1,CASNNRGRATDTQYF,TGTGCCAGCAATAACAGGGGGCGAGCCACAGATACGCAGTATTTT
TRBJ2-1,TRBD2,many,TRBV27,CASSNSGSKTLLSYNEQFF,TGTGCCAGCAGTAATAGCGGGAGCAAAACCCTTCTCTCCTACAATGAGCAGTTCTTC
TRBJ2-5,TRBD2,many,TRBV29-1,CSVETGGLKRSQYF,TGCAGCGTTGAGACGGGAGGACTCAAGAGGTCCCAGTACTTC
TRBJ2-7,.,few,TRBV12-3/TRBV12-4,CASRAQGGQAAEQYF,TGTGCCAGCAGGGCCCAGGGGGGGCAAGCTGCCGAGCAGTACTTC
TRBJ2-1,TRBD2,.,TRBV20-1,CSARGAGVPYNEQFF,TGCAGTGCTAGAGGGGCGGGGGTTCCCTACAATGAGCAGTTCTTC
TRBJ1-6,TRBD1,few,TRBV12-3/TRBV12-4,CASSRTGESPLHF,TGTGCCAGCAGTCGAACAGGGGAATCACCCCTCCACTTT
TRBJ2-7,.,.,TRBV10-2,CASSGGGLSYEQYF,TGCGCCAGCAGTGGGGGCGGGCTTTCCTACGAGCAGTACTTC
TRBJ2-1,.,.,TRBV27,CASSLVRDIDNEQFF,TGTGCCAGCAGTTTAGTGCGGGATATCGACAATGAGCAGTTCTTC
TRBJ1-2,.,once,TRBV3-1,CASCRCQPINYGYTF,TGTGCCAGCTGTCGGTGCCAGCCTATTAACTATGGCTACACCTTC
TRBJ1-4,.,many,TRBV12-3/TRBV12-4,CASSPDSKNEKLFF,TGTGCCAGCAGCCCGGACAGCAAAAATGAAAAACTGTTTTTT
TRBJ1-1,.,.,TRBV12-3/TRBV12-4,CASSFQTALEAFF,TGTGCCAGCAGTTTCCAGACAGCGCTTGAAGCTTTCTTT
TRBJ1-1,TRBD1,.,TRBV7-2,CASSFPRTGETEAFF,TGTGCCAGCAGCTTTCCCCGGACAGGGGAAACTGAAGCTTTCTTT
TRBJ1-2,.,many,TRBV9,CASVPAGQQSYGYTF,TGTGCCAGCGTTCCCGCTGGTCAGCAGAGCTATGGCTACACCTTC
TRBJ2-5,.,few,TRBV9,CASSVEGNTGIETQYF,TGTGCCAGCAGCGTAGAAGGAAATACAGGGATAGAGACCCAGTACTTC
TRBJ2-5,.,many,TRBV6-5,CASSYSSHFVAVPQETQYF,TGTGCCAGCAGTTACTCCTCCCATTTCGTAGCGGTGCCTCAAGAGACCCAGTACTTC
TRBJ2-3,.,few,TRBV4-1,CASSQEATGRDTQYF,TGCGCCAGCAGCCAAGAAGCAACAGGCCGAGATACGCAGTATTTT
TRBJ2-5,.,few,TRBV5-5,CASSLVPYETQYF,TGTGCCAGCAGCTTGGTTCCTTATGAGACCCAGTACTTC
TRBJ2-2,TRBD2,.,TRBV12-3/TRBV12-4,CACSPHERGGLGTGELFF,TGTGCCTGCAGTCCCCACGAGCGGGGGGGCCTTGGCACCGGGGAGCTGTTTTTT
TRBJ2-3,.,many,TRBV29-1,CSVEGSPDTQYF,TGCAGCGTTGAAGGCTCCCCCGATACGCAGTATTTT
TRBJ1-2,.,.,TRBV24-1,CATLLKTNYGYTF,TGTGCCACCTTATTGAAGACTAACTATGGCTACACCTTC
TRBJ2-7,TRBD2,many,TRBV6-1,CASILKAGQYEQYF,TGTGCCAGCATCCTAAAAGCGGGGCAGTACGAGCAGTACTTC
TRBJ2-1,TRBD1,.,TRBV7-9,CASSPGQGVEQFF,TGTGCCAGCAGCCCTGGACAGGGGGTCGAGCAGTTCTTC
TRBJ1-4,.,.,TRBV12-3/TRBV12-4,CASSFTGASEKLFF,TGTGCCAGCAGTTTTACAGGAGCCAGTGAAAAACTGTTTTTT
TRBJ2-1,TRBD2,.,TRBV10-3,CAISEKTSGTLYNEQFF,TGTGCCATCAGTGAGAAGACTAGCGGGACCCTCTACAATGAGCAGTTCTTC
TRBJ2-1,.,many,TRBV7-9,CASSVRNEQFF,TGTGCCAGCAGCGTCCGGAATGAGCAGTTCTTC
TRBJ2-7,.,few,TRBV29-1,CSVEDADYEQYF,TGCAGCGTTGAAGACGCAGACTACGAGCAGTACTTC